Presented here are 25 T cell receptor beta chains from one specimen sequenced in a study of graft-versus-host responses after intestinal transplantation. Their specific antigens are unknown. TCRdb keeps only in-frame clones here, not all; method: immunoSEQ multiplex PCR. The table includes 85,000 to 100,000 clones, just over 90% detected once. Sequenced here: unstimulated CD8+ T cells sorted from spleen or lymph node cells, sampled before intestinal transplant. The receptors stem from a human donor who received an intestinal transplant.

V is TRBV9 and J is TRBJ1-1; unclear D gene. V was shortened by 3 bases and J by 3 bases, with 9 bases between the two germline ends. Germline-derived CDR1 and CDR2 are SGDLS and YYNGEE. CDR3 length: 13 amino acids. CDR3 DNA: TGTGCCAGCAGCGGGAGACTGGACACTGAAGCTTTCTTT. Residues: CASSGRLDTEAFF. Based on the CDR3 plus reference TRBV9 and TRBJ1-1, the full variable domain is DSGVTQTPKHLITATGQRVTLRCSPRSGDLSVYWYQQSLDQGLQFLIQYYNGEERAKGNILERFSAQQFPDLHSELNLSSLELGDSALYFCASSGRLDTEAFFGQGTRLTVV.

This sequence joins TRBV5-4 and TRBJ1-1; 11 positions match TRBD1. V lost 3 bases to trimming and J lost 7 bases; unmatched junction nucleotides: 5. The CDR3 length is 14 residues. Germline CDR1 SGHNT, CDR2 YYREEE (reference sequence). CDR3 residues: CASSSDRGLGEAFF. The CDR3 nucleotides read TGTGCCAGCAGCTCGGACAGGGGGCTGGGTGAAGCTTTCTTT.

This clone showed up just once. The chain employs TRBV27 and TRBJ2-7, with TRBD1 matching 11 bases. This CDR3 region has 15 residues. Germline V gene sequence: CDR1 MNHEY, CDR2 SMNVEV (reference sequence). The J segment lost 5 bases and the V segment lost 2 bases, leaving 5 bases of the junction unmatched. This CDR3 reads CASSLGTGGLDEQYF. The CDR3 nucleotides read TGTGCCAGCAGTTTAGGGACAGGGGGTCTGGACGAGCAGTACTTC.

The chain combines TRBV4-3 with TRBJ1-1, with a tentative D call TRBD1 (5 bases). CDR3 length: 15 amino acids. Trimming cost V 2 bases and J 1 base, with 11 bases left between them. Germline CDR1 reads LGHNA; CDR2 reads YSLEER. The DNA of the CDR3 is TGCGCCAGCAGCCAAAGTAGGCAGGGGAACACTGAAGCTTTCTTT. It specifies CASSQSRQGNTEAFF.

V usage is TRBV29-1 and J usage is TRBJ2-5; TRBD1 agrees at 8 bases. CDR1 is SQVTM, CDR2 ANQGSEA, per germline. This CDR3 region has 16 residues. The J segment lost 5 bases and the V segment lost 0 bases, leaving 11 bases of the junction unmatched. For the CDR3, the DNA is TGCAGCGTTGAAGATCAAAGGACAGGGTTAGGGGAGACCCAGTACTTC. Residues: CSVEDQRTGLGETQYF. The variable domain in full, with the rest retrieved from reference TRBV29-1 and TRBJ2-5, is SAVISQKPSRDICQRGTSLTIQCQVDSQVTMMFWYRQQPGQSLTLIATANQGSEATYESGFVIDKFPISRPNLTFSTLTVSNMSPEDSSIYLCSVEDQRTGLGETQYFGPGTRLLVL.

The V and J genes are TRBV10-3 and TRBJ2-7; 8 bases are a match to TRBD2. V gave up 6 bases and J gave up 4 bases; unmatched junction bases: 11. There are 15 residues in the CDR3. CDR1 and CDR2 from the germline V gene are ENHRY and SYGVKD. The CDR3: CAIRKSTGGYYEQYF. CDR3 coding DNA: TGTGCCATCAGGAAAAGCACGGGGGGGTATTACGAGCAGTACTTC.

This chain connects TRBV18 to TRBJ1-2; D might be TRBD1 (5 bases). CDR1 and CDR2 from the germline V gene are KGHSH and LQKENI. The CDR3 spans 17 residues. V was shortened by 6 bases and J by 8 bases, with 28 bases between the two germline ends. The CDR3 DNA reads as TGTGCCAGCTCTCGGGGACTTATCGGCTCCGTTTTGGAAGGCTACACCTTC. Translation: CASSRGLIGSVLEGYTF.

The CDR3: CASSLTSSNIAEQYF. CDR3 sequence (DNA): TGTGCCAGCAGCTTGACATCATCGAACATCGCCGAGCAGTACTTC. This chain uses TRBV13 with TRBJ2-7; D uncertain. Per germline, CDR1 PRHDT and CDR2 FYEKMQ (reference sequence). There are 15 residues in the CDR3. Deletions cut 3 bases from V and 6 bases from J, with 18 bases between.

This chain connects TRBV7-9 to TRBJ2-2; TRBD1 agrees at 7 bases. This CDR3 has 15 residues. The V and J ends lost 5 bases and 0 bases, in that order; junction bases with no gene match: 3. Germline CDR1 is SEHNR and CDR2 is FQNEAQ (reference sequence). The CDR3 DNA reads TGTGCCAGCAGCCCAGGGACAGCGAACACCGGGGAGCTGTTTTTT. As protein: CASSPGTANTGELFF.

This clone was detected only a few times. The rearrangement links TRBV10-2 to TRBJ2-7; no firm D call. CDR3 size: 11 residues. In germline, CDR1 is WSHSY, CDR2 SAAADI. The germline V and J ends were trimmed by 5 bases and 0 bases, with 2 bases remaining between them. The CDR3 reads CASSLSYEQYF. CDR3 DNA sequence: TGCGCCAGCAGTCTCTCCTACGAGCAGTACTTC.

Worth noting for this clone: This sample includes further DNA sequences coding for the same CDR3. This chain connects TRBV9 to TRBJ2-2; TRBD2 aligns across 7 bases. Trimming cost V 2 bases and J 5 bases; bases outside gene matches: 0. The CDR3 is 13 residues long. Germline values: CDR1 SGDLS, CDR2 YYNGEE. CDR3 nucleotide sequence: TGTGCCAGCAGCGTCGGGGGGACCGGGGAGCTGTTTTTT. The encoded protein is CASSVGGTGELFF.

V usage is TRBV6-6 and J usage is TRBJ2-7; TRBD1 is a possible D gene (6 bases). CDR3 length: 13 residues. The germline V gene has CDR1 MNHNY and CDR2 SVGAGI (reference sequence). V was clipped by 8 bases and J by 5 bases, with 16 bases between them. CDR3 in amino acids: CASRGSRDNEQYF. The CDR3 bases are TGTGCCAGCCGAGGCTCCCGGGACAACGAGCAGTACTTC.

The rearrangement uses TRBV10-3 and TRBJ1-5; TRBD1 might be the D (6 bases). Germline values: CDR1 ENHRY, CDR2 SYGVKD. The CDR3 sequence is 18 residues long. The V end lost 1 base, the J end lost 0 bases, and 16 bases lay between the germline ends. The CDR3 loop reads CAISEFHPVDSSNQPQHF. CDR3 nucleotides: TGTGCCATCAGTGAGTTCCACCCCGTGGACAGTAGCAATCAGCCCCAGCATTTT.

J is TRBJ2-2 and V is TRBV7-9; a weak D match, TRBD2 (5 bases). Per the germline V gene, CDR1 is SEHNR and CDR2 is FQNEAQ (reference sequence). V lost 5 bases to trimming and J lost 4 bases, with 11 bases between them. CDR3 length equals 14 residues. CDR3 loop: CASSRGSPTGELFF. CDR3 nucleotides: TGTGCCAGCAGCCGGGGATCCCCCACCGGGGAGCTGTTTTTT.

This clone appeared a single time. The chain combines TRBV11-2 with TRBJ2-7; 12 nucleotides align to TRBD2. The V gene end was trimmed by 5 bases and the J gene end by 3 bases; junction bases not matched to a gene: 11. The germline gives CDR1 SGHAT, CDR2 FQNNGV. This CDR3 has 17 amino acids. The DNA of the CDR3 is TGTGCCAGCAGCACCGGACTAGCGGGACAGGTAAACTACGAGCAGTACTTC. Translating gives CASSTGLAGQVNYEQYF.

This clone has just a few counts. The V and J genes are TRBV14 and TRBJ1-5; the D is unclear. The CDR3 sequence is 17 residues long. From germline, CDR1 is SGHDN and CDR2 FVKESK. The V gene lost 4 bases and the J gene lost 0 bases, with 16 bases spanning the gap. The CDR3 here is CASSRRYEGGSNQPQHF. CDR3 DNA sequence: TGTGCCAGCAGCCGCCGTTACGAGGGAGGTAGCAATCAGCCCCAGCATTTT.

The rearrangement joins TRBV27 to TRBJ2-7; 8 bases align to TRBD2. Germline lookup yields CDR1 MNHEY and CDR2 SMNVEV (reference sequence). Trimming removed 2 bases from V and 5 bases from J; junction bases left unmatched: 5. CDR3 length equals 14 residues. Written as DNA, the CDR3 is TGTGCCAGCAGTTTAGGACTAGCCCTACACGAGCAGTACTTC. Amino acids: CASSLGLALHEQYF.

The J gene is TRBJ1-6, the V gene TRBV27, with no clear D. The CDR3 length is 12 residues. Looked up from germline, CDR1 is MNHEY and CDR2 is SMNVEV (reference sequence). Trimming took off 5 bases at V and 5 bases at J, with 4 bases between the two ends. In DNA, the CDR3 is TGTGCCAGCAGTCACAATAATTCACCCCTCCACTTT. Protein sequence: CASSHNNSPLHF.

This chain joins TRBV29-1 and TRBJ1-1, with no clear D. V dropped 3 bases and J dropped 3 bases, with 5 bases sitting between them. CDR3 length: 11 residues. Germline assignment: CDR1 SQVTM and CDR2 ANQGSEA. The CDR3 is CSVEGYTEAFF. CDR3 DNA sequence: TGCAGCGTTGAGGGCTACACTGAAGCTTTCTTT.

The V and J genes are TRBV4-3 and TRBJ1-1, with 9 bases fitting TRBD1. Germline loops: CDR1 LGHNA, CDR2 YSLEER. This CDR3 has 15 amino acids. The ends lost 4 bases at V and 5 bases at J; junction bases unmatched: 8. The CDR3 bases are TGCGCCAGCAGCCCATCGACAGGGGGAGGTACTGAAGCTTTCTTT. Translated: CASSPSTGGGTEAFF.

The genes are TRBV5-8 and TRBJ1-1, with D perhaps matching TRBD1 (6 bases). CDR3 size: 13 residues. Trimming shortened V by 4 bases and J by 1 base, and 8 bases separated the two germline ends. The germline V gene encodes CDR1 SGHTS and CDR2 YDEGEE. CDR3 nucleotides: TGTGCCAGCAGCCCCAGGGGGAACACTGAAGCTTTCTTT. As protein: CASSPRGNTEAFF.

The rearrangement joins TRBV7-8 to TRBJ2-7, with TRBD2 matching over 13 bases. V lost 5 bases, J lost 4 bases, and 5 bases stayed unmatched. Germline V gene lookup returns CDR1 SGHVS and CDR2 FQNEAQ. The CDR3 extends over 15 amino acids. The CDR3 spells CASSPGLAGAYEQYF. In nucleotides, the CDR3 is TGTGCCAGCAGCCCTGGACTAGCGGGGGCTTACGAGCAGTACTTC.

CDR3 sequence: CASSESVAAYEQYF. The CDR3 coding sequence is TGTGCCAGCAGTGAATCAGTGGCAGCCTACGAGCAGTACTTC. The chain links TRBV2 to TRBJ2-7, with D hard to call. The ends were cut back, 2 bases at V and 2 bases at J, with 10 bases in the middle. Germline V CDR1 and CDR2: SNHLY, FYNNEI. This CDR3 region has 14 residues.

The chain carries TRBV5-6 and TRBJ2-1; no reliable D call. Germline V gene sequence: CDR1 SGHDT, CDR2 YYEEEE. With 4 bases removed from V and 0 bases from J, the gap between germline ends came to 11 bases. The CDR3 is made up of 15 amino acids. The CDR3 loop is CASSPDTSSYNEQFF. The CDR3 DNA sequence: TGTGCCAGCAGCCCCGACACGAGCTCCTACAATGAGCAGTTCTTC.

The chain is built from TRBV5-1 and TRBJ1-2, with 9 positions matching TRBD1. V was pared by 3 bases and J by 8 bases, with 8 bases of the junction left unmatched. The CDR3 loop spans 14 amino acids. CDR1 is SGHRS, CDR2 YFSETQ, per germline. The CDR3 nucleotides are TGCGCCAGCAGCTCGGAACAGGGGGCGATGGGCTACACCTTC. This codes for CASSSEQGAMGYTF.